This T cell receptor beta chain was identified in a study of vaccination and CD4 T cells after COVID-19. On the study more broadly: The post-COVID samples were taken a median roughly 96 days after diagnosis, anywhere from 35 to 161. Study findings and constraints: The median proportion of reactive clones detected only post-vaccination in convalescent patients was approximately 90%. Within convalescent individuals, 304 out of 307 vaccine-specific clones proved to be spike mono-reactive.

Regarding treatment: roughly ten-day PBMC culture with coronavirus spike peptide pools or control peptides (ViraFEST assay). With the Oncomine TCR Beta short-read assay, DNA from cultured CD4+ T cells was sequenced. Cultures of CD4+ T cells served as the source for extracting genomic DNA. MiXCR, run by TCRdb on the PCR reads, gives a single entry per CDR3 protein. The sample carries 2,500 to 3,500 distinct CDR3 sequences, under 90% recorded once. With respect to this clonotype: Its specificity is unknown.

The CDR3 is 14 residues long. CDR1 DFQATT and CDR2 SNEGSKA come from the germline V gene (reference sequence). V was trimmed by 4 bases and J by 1 base, leaving 13 bases between them. The genes are TRBV20-1 and TRBJ1-2; a possible D gene is TRBD1 (6 bases). The receptor was derived from a human donor who had recovered from COVID-19. Material: CD4+ T cells from blood, cultured in vitro. The CDR3 region has the DNA TGCAGTGCTACCGACAGGAGCCTTAACTATGGCTACACCTTC. Encoded protein: CSATDRSLNYGYTF.